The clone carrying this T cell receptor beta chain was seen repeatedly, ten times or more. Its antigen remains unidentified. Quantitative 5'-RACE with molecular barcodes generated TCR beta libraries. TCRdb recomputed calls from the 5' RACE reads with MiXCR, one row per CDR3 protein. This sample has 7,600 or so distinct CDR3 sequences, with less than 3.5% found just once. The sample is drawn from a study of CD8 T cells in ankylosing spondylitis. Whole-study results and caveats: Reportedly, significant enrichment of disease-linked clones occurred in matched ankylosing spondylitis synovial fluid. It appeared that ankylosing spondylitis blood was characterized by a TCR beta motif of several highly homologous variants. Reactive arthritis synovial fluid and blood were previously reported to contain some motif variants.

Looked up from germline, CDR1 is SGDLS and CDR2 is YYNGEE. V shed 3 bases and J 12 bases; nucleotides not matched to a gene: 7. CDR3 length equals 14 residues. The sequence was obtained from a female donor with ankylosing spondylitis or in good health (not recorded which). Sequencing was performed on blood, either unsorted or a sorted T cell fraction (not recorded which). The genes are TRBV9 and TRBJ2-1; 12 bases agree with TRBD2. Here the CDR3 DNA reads TGTGCCAGCAGCGATAGACTAGCGGGAGACTGGCAGTTCTTC. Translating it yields CASSDRLAGDWQFF.